The clone carrying this TCR beta chain was seen a handful of times. As yet, its antigen is unknown. This sample was taken from a study of regulatory T cells in long-lasting Graves disease. General study points: Persistent-disease Graves' patients showed less TCR diversity than new cases.

V shed 4 bases and J 1 base; nucleotides not matched to a gene: 6. Per the germline V gene, CDR1 is LGHDT and CDR2 is YNNKEL (reference sequence). The CDR3 sequence is 15 residues long. Specified time point: persistent/refractory GD, antithyroid drugs over 5 years with positive TRAb. RNA from PBMCs was the source of the TCR library. Sequencing libraries for TCR beta were prepared with iRepertoire HTBI primers and Arm-PCR of CDR3 regions. TCRdb re-derived calls from the multiplex PCR reads in MiXCR, one entry per CDR3 protein. The table includes about 470,000 distinct CDR3 sequences, around 21% detected once.

Source: peripheral blood mononuclear cells (PBMCs), taken when the disease was refractory, from a patient treated with antithyroid drugs. This chain connects TRBV3-1 to TRBJ1-1; TRBD1 agrees at 7 bases. The TCR sequence derives from a female donor with Graves disease. CDR3 region: CASSPSGQRNTEAFF. The CDR3 coding sequence is TGTGCCAGCAGCCCCTCGGGACAGCGGAACACTGAAGCTTTCTTT.